The clone carrying this T cell receptor (beta chain) was counted many times. This sample stems from a study of patients and donors after allogeneic stem cell transplantation. TCRdb ran MiXCR on the RT-PCR reads and lists one entry per CDR3 protein. The table records about 230,000 distinct CDR3 sequences, roughly an eighth of them present only once. Trimming cost V 7 bases and J 2 bases, with 14 bases left between them. This CDR3 has 14 residues. The V gene's germline CDR1 is MNHEY and CDR2 SVGEGT. The TCR was taken from a human donor who was either an allogeneic HSCT recipient or a stem cell or donor lymphocyte infusion donor (not recorded which). It is not recorded whose cells these are; they may come from a transplant donor. The chain combines TRBV6-2 or TRBV6-3 with TRBJ1-1; D gene unclear. What was sequenced was blood, either unsorted or a sorted T cell fraction (not recorded which). The CDR3 here is CASMRGQFNTEAFF. The CDR3 DNA reads as TGTGCCAGCATGAGAGGGCAGTTTAACACTGAAGCTTTCTTT.